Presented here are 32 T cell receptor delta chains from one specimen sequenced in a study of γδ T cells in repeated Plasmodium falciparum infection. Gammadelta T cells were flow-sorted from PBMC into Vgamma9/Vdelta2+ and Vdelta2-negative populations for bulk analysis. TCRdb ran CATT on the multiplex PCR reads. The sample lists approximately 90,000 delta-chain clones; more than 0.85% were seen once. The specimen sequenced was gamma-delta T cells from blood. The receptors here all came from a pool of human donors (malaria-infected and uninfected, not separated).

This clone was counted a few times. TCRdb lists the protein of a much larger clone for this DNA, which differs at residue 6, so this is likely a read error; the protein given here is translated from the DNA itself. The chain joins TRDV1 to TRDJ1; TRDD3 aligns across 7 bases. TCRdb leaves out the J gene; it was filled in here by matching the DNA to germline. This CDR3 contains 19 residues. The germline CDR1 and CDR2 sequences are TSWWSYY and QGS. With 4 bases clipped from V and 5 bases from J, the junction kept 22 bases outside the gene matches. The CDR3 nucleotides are TGTGCTCTTGGGGTCAATGTAGGGGGTGGGGGACCCGGCAGGGATAAACTCATCTTT. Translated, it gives CALGVNVGGGGPGRDKLIF.

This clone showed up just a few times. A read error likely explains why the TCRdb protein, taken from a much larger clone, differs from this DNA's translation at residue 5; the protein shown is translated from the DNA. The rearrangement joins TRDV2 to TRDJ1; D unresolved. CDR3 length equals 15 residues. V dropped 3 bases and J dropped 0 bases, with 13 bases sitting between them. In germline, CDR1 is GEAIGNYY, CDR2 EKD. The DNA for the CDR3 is TGTGCCTGTGACGCCGTTACAGTGAACACCGATAAACTCATCTTT. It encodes CACDAVTVNTDKLIF.

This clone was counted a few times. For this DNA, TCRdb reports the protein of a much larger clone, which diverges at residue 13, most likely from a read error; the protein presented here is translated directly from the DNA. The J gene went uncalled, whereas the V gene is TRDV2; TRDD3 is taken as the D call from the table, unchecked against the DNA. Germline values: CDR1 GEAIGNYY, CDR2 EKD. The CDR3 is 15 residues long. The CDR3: CACDTGLGDTYKPIF. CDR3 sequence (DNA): TGTGCCTGTGACACCGGACTGGGGGATACTTATAAACCCATCTTT.

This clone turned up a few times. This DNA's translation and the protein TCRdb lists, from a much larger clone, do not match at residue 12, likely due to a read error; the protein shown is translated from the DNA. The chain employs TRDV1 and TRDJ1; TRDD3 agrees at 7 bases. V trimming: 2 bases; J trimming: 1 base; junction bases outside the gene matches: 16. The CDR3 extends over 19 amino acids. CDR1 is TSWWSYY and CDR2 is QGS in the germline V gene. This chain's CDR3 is CALGESPIGGDASTDKLIF. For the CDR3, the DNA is TGTGCTCTTGGGGAATCGCCAATCGGGGGGGATGCATCCACCGATAAACTCATCTTT.

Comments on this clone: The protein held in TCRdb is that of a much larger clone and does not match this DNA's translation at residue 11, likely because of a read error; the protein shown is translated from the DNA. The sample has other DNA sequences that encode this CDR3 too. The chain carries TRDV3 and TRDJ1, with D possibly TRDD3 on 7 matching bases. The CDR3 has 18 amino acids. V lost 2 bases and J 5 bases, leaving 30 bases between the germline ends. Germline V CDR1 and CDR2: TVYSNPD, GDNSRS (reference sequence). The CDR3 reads CAFPSPCVLGNTQDKLIF. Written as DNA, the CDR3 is TGTGCCTTTCCTTCCCCTTGCGTACTGGGGAATACGCAGGATAAACTCATCTTT.

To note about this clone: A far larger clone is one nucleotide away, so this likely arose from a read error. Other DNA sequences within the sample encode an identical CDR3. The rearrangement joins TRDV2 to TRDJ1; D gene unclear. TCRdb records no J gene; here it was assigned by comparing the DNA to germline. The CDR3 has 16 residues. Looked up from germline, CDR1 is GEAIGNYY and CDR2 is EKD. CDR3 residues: CACDTVERRYTDKLIF. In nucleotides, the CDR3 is TGTGCCTGTGACACCGTTGAACGGAGGTACACCGACAAACTCATCTTT.

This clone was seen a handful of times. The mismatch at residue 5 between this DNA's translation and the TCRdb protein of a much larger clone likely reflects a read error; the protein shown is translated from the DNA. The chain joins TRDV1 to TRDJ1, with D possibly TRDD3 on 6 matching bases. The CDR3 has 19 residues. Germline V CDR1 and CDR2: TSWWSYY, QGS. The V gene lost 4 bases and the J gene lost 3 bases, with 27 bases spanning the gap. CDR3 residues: CALGGYRVRNWVGPDKLIF. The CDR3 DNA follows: TGTGCTCTTGGGGGATACCGTGTCCGAAACTGGGTTGGCCCCGATAAACTCATCTTT.

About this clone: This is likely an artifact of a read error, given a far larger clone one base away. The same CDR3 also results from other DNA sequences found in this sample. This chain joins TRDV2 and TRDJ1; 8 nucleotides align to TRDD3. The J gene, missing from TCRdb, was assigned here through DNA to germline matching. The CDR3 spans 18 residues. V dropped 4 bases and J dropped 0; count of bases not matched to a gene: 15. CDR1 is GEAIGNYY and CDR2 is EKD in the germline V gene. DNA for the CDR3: TGTGCCTGTGATACCATCCTGGGGGACCCCCGGTACACCGATAAACTCATCTTT. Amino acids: CACDTILGDPRYTDKLIF.

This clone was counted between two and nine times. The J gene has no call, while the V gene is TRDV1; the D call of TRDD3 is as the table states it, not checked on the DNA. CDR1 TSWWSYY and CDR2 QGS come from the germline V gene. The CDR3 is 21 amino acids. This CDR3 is CALGRTPPPYQEAFRDRGLIF. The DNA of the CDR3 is TGTGCTCTTGGGAGAACCCCTCCTCCCTATCAAGAGGCGTTCCGGGATAGGGGGCTCATCTTT.

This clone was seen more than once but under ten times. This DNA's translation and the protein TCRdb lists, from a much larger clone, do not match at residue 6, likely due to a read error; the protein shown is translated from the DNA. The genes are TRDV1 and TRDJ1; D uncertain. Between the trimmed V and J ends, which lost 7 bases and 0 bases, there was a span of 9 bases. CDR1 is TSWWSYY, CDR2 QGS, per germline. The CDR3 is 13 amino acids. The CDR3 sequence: CALVGGYTDKLIF. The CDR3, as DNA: TGTGCTCTTGTAGGCGGGTACACCGATAAACTCATCTTT.

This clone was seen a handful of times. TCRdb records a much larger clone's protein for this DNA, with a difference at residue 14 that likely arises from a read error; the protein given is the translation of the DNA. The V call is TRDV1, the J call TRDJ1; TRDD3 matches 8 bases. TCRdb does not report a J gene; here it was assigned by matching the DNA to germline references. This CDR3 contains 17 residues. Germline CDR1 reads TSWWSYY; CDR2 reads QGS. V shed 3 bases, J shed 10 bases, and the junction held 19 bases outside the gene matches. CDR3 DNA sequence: TGTGCTCTTGGGGATCATTCTTGTTACTGGGGGGTCCGGCGACTCATCTTT. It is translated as CALGDHSCYWGVRRLIF.

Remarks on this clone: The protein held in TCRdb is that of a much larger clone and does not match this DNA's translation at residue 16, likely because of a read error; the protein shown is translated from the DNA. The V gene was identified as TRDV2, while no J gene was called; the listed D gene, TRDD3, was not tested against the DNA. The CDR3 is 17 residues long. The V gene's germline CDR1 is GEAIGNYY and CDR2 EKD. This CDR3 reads CACDTITGGFNTDKLTF. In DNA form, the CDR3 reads TGTGCCTGTGACACTATTACTGGGGGATTTAACACCGATAAACTCACCTTT.

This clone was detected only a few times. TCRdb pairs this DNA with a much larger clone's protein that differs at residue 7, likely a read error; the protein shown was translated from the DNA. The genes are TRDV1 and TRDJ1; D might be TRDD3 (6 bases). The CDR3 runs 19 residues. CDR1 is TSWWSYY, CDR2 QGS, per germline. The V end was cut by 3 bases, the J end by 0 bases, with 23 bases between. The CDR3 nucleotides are TGTGCTCTTGGGGACCCCCCCCGGATACCTCTACCGTACACCGATAAACTCATCTTT. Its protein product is CALGDPPRIPLPYTDKLIF.

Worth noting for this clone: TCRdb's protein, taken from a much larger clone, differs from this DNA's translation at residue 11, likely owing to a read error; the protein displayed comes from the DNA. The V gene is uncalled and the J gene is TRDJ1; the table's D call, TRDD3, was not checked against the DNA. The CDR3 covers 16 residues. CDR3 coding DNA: TGTGCTCTTGGGGAAGTACCCGCCTATACCCCCGATAAACTCATCTTT. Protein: CALGEVPAYTPDKLIF.

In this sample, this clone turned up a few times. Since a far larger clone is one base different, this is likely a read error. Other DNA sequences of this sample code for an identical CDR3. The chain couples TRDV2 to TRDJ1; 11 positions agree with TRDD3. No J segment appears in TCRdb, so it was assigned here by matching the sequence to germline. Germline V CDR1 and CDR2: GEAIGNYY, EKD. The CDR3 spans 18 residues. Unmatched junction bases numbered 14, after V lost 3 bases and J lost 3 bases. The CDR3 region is CACDPRSGGYGWADKLIF. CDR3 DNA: TGTGCCTGTGACCCTCGGAGTGGGGGATACGGCTGGGCCGATAAACTCATCTTT.

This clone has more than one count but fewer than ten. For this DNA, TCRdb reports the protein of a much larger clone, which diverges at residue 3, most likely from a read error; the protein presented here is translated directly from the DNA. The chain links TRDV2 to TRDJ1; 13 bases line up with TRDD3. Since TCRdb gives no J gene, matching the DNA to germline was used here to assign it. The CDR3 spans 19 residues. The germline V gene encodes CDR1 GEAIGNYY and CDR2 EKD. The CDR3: CARDTLVLGDTGHTDKLIF. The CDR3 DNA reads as TGTGCCCGTGACACCTTAGTACTGGGGGATACGGGACACACCGATAAACTCATCTTT.

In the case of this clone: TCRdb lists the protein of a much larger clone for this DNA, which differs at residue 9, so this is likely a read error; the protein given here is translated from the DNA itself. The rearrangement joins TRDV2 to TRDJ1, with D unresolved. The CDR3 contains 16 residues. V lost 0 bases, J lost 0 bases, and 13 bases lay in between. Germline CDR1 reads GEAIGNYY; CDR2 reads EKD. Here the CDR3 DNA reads TGTGCCTGTGACACCGTTGAACGGATGTACACCGATAAACTCATCTTT. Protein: CACDTVERMYTDKLIF.

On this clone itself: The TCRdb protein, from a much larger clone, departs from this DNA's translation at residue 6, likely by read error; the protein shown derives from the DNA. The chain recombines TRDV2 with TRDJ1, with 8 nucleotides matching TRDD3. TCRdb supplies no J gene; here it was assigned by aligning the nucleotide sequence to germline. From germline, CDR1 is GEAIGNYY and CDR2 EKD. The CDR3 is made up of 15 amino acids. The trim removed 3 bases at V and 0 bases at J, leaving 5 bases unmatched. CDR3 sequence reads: CACDASLGDTDKLIF. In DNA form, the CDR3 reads TGTGCCTGTGACGCGTCACTGGGGGACACCGATAAACTCATCTTT.

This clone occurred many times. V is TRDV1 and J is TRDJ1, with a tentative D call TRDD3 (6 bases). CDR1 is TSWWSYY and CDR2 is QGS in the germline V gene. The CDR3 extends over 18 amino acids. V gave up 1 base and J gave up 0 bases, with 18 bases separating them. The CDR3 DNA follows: TGTGCTCTTGGGGAACCGCTCCCGTTGGGGGCTAACACCGATAAACTCATCTTT. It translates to CALGEPLPLGANTDKLIF.

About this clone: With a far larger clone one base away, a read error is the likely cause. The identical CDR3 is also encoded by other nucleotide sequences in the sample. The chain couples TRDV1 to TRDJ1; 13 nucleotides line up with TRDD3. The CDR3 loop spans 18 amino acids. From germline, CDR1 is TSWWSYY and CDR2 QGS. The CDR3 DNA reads TGTGCTCTTGGGGAACCTCCGTACTGGGGGATACGCACCGACAAACTCATCTTT. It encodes CALGEPPYWGIRTDKLIF.

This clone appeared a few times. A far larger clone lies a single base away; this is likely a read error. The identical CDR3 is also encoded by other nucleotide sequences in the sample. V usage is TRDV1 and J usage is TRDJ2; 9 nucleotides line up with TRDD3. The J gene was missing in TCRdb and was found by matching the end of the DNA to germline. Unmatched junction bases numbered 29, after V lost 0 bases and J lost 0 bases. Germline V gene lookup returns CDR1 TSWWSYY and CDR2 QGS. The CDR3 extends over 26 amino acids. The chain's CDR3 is CALGELALPMKLGDSPSLALTAQLFF. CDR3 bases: TGTGCTCTTGGGGAACTAGCGCTTCCTATGAAGCTGGGGGATTCCCCTTCCTTAGCTTTGACAGCACAACTCTTCTTT.

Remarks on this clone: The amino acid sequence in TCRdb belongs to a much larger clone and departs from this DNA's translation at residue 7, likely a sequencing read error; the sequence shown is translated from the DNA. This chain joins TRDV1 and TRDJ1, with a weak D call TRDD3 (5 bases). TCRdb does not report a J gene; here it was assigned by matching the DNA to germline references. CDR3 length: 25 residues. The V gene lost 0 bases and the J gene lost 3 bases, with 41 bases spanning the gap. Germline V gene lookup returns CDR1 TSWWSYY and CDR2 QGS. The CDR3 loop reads CALGELGKLNQRRVFHWGAPDKLIF. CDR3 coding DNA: TGTGCTCTTGGGGAACTGGGTAAGCTTAACCAACGCCGTGTCTTTCATTGGGGTGCGCCCGATAAACTCATCTTT.

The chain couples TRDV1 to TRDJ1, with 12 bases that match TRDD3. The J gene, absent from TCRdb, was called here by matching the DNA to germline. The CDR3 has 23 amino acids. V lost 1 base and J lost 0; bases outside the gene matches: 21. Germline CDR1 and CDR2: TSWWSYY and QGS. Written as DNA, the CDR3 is TGTGCTCTTGGGGAACCGATCCCTCGATACTGGGGGATACCCTCCCGAAACACCGATAAACTCATCTTT. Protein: CALGEPIPRYWGIPSRNTDKLIF.

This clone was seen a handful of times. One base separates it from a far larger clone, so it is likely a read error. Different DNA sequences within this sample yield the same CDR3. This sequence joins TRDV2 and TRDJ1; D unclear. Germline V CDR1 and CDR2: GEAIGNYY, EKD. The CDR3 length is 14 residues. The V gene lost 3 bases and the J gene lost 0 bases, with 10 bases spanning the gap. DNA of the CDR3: TGTGCCTGTGACCTCATGGGTTACACCGATAAACTCATCTTT. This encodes CACDLMGYTDKLIF.

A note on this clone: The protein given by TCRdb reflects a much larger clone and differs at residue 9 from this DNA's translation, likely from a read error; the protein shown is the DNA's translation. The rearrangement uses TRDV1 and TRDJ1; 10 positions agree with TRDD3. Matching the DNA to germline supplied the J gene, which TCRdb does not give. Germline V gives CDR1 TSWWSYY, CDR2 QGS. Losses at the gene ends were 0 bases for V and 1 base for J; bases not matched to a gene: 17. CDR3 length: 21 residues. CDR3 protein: CALGELDPIVIGGYGTDKLIF. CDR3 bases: TGTGCTCTTGGGGAACTAGATCCTATTGTTATCGGGGGATACGGCACCGATAAACTCATCTTT.

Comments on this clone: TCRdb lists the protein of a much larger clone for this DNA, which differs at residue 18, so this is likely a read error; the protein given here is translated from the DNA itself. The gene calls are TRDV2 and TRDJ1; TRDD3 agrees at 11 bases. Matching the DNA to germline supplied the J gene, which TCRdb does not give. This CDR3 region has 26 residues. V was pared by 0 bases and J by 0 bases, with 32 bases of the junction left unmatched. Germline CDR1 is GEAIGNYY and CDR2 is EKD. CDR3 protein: CACDTGAYNIWELGDREDKYTDKLIF. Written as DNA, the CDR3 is TGTGCCTGTGACACCGGAGCCTACAACATCTGGGAACTGGGGGATAGGGAGGATAAGTACACCGATAAACTCATCTTT.

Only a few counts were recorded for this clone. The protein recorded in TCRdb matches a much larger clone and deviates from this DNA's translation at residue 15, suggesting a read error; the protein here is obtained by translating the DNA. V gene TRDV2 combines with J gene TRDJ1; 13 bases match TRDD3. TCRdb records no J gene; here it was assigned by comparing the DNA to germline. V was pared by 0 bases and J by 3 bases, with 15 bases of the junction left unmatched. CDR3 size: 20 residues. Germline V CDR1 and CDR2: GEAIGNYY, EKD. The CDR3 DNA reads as TGTGCCTGTGACACCGTCCAACTACTGGGGGATACGGGGTACGCCGATAAACTCATCTTT. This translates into CACDTVQLLGDTGYADKLIF.

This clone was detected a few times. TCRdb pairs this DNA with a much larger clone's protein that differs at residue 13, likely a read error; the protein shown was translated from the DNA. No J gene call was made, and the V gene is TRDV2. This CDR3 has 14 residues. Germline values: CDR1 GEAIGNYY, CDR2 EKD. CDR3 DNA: TGTGCCTGTGACACCCGGGGCCCCACCGATAAACTCACCTTT. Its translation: CACDTRGPTDKLTF.

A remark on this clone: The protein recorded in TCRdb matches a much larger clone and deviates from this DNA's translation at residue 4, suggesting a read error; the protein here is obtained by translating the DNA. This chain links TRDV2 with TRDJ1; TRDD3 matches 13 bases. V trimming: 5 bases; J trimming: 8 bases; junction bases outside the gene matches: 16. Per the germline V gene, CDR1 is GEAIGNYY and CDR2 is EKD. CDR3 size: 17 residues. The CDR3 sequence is CACGTVLGDTLARKLIF. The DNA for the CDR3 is TGTGCCTGTGGTACCGTACTGGGGGATACGCTTGCCCGAAAACTCATCTTT.

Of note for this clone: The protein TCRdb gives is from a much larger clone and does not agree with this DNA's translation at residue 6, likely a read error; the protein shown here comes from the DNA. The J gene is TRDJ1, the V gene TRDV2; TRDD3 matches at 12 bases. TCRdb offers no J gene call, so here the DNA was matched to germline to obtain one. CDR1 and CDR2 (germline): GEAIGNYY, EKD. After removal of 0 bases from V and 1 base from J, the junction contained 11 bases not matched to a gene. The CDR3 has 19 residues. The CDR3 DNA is TGTGCCTGTGACACCAATCCCGTACTGGGGGATACTGCCACCGATAAACTCATCTTT. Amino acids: CACDTNPVLGDTATDKLIF.

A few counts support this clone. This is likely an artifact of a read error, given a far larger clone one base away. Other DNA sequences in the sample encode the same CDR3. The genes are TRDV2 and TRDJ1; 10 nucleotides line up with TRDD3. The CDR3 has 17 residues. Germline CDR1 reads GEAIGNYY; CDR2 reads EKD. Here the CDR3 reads CACDTVGLGGYTDKLIF. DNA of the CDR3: TGTGCCTGTGACACCGTAGGGCTTGGGGGATACACCGACAAACTCATCTTT.

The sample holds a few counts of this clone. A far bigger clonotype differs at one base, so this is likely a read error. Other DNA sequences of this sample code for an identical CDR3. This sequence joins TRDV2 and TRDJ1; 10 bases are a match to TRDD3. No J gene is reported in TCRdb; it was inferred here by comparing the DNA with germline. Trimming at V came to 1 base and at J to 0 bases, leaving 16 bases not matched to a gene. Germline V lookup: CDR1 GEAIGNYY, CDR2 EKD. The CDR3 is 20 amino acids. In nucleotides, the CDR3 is TGTGCCTGTGACACTGGCTCCCTACTGGGGGATCGACAATACACCGATAAACTCATCTTT. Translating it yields CACDTGSLLGDRQYTDKLIF.